A single sample gave rise to the 12 T cell receptor beta chains below, sequenced in a study of tumor and adjacent non-tumor tissue in lung cancer. A modified ARM-PCR protocol with three rounds of nested PCR amplified TCRbeta. TCRdb called the multiplex PCR reads again in MiXCR, with one record for every CDR3 protein. The sample contains 95,000 to 150,000 distinct CDR3 sequences, 66% of which appear only once. This sample's RNA came from whole unsorted tissue. The sequenced sample consisted of lung tumor tissue. The receptor set was obtained from a man aged 30-40 years with non-small cell lung cancer.

CDR3 sequence (DNA): TGTGTCGGCAGCTTAGATGCCCTGGGACTAGCGGGGCAAGAGACCCAGTACTTC. Translation: CVGSLDALGLAGQETQYF. The rearrangement uses TRBV11-2 and TRBJ2-5; TRBD2 agrees at 13 bases. CDR3 length equals 18 residues. In germline, CDR1 is SGHAT, CDR2 FQNNGV.

A note on this clonotype: As the CDR3 is not closed by the conserved phenylalanine or tryptophan, this likely results from a read error. Because the CDR3's place on the DNA is in doubt, the DNA is left out and the CDR3 is given as listed by TCRdb. The rearrangement uses TRBV12-3 or TRBV12-4 and TRBJ2-7. The CDR3 is 14 residues long, ends included. The CDR3: CASSLGLPSYEQYS.

Concerning this clonotype: A much larger clone sits a single nucleotide away, making a read error possible. The chain uses TRBV20-1 and TRBJ1-2; no reliable D call. CDR3 length: 15 amino acids. CDR1 is DFQATT, CDR2 SNEGSKA, per germline (reference sequence). V was pared by 0 bases and J by 4 bases, with 15 bases between. The CDR3 DNA sequence: TGCAGTGCTAGAGATTTATATGGTTGGCGCTATGGCTACACCTTC. Amino acid sequence: CSARDLYGWRYGYTF.

This clonotype was observed a few times. The V gene is TRBV18, the J gene TRBJ2-3, with TRBD2 identical over 7 bases. V was clipped by 8 bases and J by 6 bases; unmatched bases: 8. The CDR3 runs 13 residues. Looked up from germline, CDR1 is KGHSH and CDR2 is LQKENI. Here the CDR3 reads CASAPVSGDTQYF. The CDR3 DNA reads TGTGCCAGCGCTCCCGTTAGCGGGGATACGCAGTATTTT.

To note about this clonotype: One junction end does not reproduce the germline sequence, and a read error may be involved. This sequence joins TRBV11-3 and TRBJ2-6, with D possibly being TRBD1 (5 bases). The CDR3 loop spans 15 amino acids. Germline CDR1 and CDR2: SGHNT and YENEEA. In DNA form, the CDR3 reads TGTGCCAGCAGCCACAGTCGCTCTGGGGCCAATGTCCCGACTTTC. Residues: CASSHSRSGANVPTF. Full variable domain (rest looked up from reference TRBV11-3 and TRBJ2-6): EAGVVQSPRYKIIEKKQPVAFWCNPISGHNTLYWYLQNLGQGPELLIRYENEEAVDDSQLPKDRFSAERLKGVDSTLKIQPAELGDSAVYLCASSHSRSGANVPTFGAGSRLTVL.

Worth noting for this clonotype: Here the CDR3 omits its conserved ending phenylalanine or tryptophan, so a read error is the likely source. The chain combines TRBV20-1 with TRBJ1-2; a weak D match, TRBD1 (6 bases). The CDR3 runs to 13 residues. V lost 4 bases, J lost 4 bases, and 13 bases lay in between. Germline values: CDR1 DFQATT, CDR2 SNEGSKA (reference sequence). The CDR3 sequence is CSATPIGGYGYTL. CDR3 nucleotide sequence: TGCAGTGCTACCCCGATAGGGGGCTATGGCTACACCTTG.

With respect to this clonotype: Being one base from a much bigger clone, this may be a read error. CDR3 protein: CASSFSESQETQYF. In DNA form, the CDR3 reads TGCGCCAGCAGTTTTTCAGAGAGCCAAGAGACCCAGTACTTC. The chain links TRBV4-1 to TRBJ2-5, with D unresolved. The length of the CDR3 is 14 residues. Germline assignment: CDR1 MGHRA and CDR2 YSYEKL. V lost 6 bases, J lost 1 base, and 12 bases lay in between.

Details on this clonotype: A read error is possible here, since a much larger clone lies one base away. Since the CDR3 does not end with the conserved phenylalanine or tryptophan, this likely comes from a read error. This chain joins TRBV6-2 or TRBV6-3 and TRBJ1-5; no definite D call. The CDR3 length is 12 residues. Germline V CDR1 and CDR2: MNHEY, SVGEGT. Trimming pared 0 bases from V and 9 bases from J, leaving 6 bases between. The CDR3 DNA sequence: TGTGCCAGCAGTTACTCGACGCGGCCCCAGCATATT. Translated: CASSYSTRPQHI.

The V gene is TRBV12-3 or TRBV12-4, the J gene TRBJ1-1; no clear D. V lost 6 bases to trimming and J lost 4 bases, with 9 bases between them. CDR3 size: 12 residues. This CDR3 reads CASRIRVTEAFF. In DNA form, the CDR3 reads TGTGCCAGCAGGATAAGGGTCACTGAAGCTTTCTTT.

With respect to this clonotype: Germline is not matched at one junction end, which may reflect a read error. The gene calls are TRBV11-1 and TRBJ2-1; D call uncertain. Germline V gene data show CDR1 as SGHAT and CDR2 as FQDESV (reference sequence). The CDR3 totals 13 residues. CDR3: CASGLGPANKQFF. The CDR3 DNA follows: TGTGCCAGCGGCTTAGGGCCGGCGAATAAGCAGTTCTTC. Filled out from reference TRBV11-1 and TRBJ2-1, the complete variable domain reads EAEVAQSPRYKITEKSQAVAFWCDPISGHATLYWYRQILGQGPELLVQFQDESVVDDSQLPKDRFSAERLKGVDSTLKIQPAELGDSAMYLCASGLGPANKQFFGPGTRLTVL.

Notes on this clonotype: One base away lies a much larger clone, so this may be a sequencing read error. V gene TRBV4-2 combines with J gene TRBJ2-7; D possibly matches TRBD1 or TRBD2 (5 bases each). This CDR3 is 14 amino acids long. Trimming shortened V by 9 bases and J by 1 base, and 16 bases separated the two germline ends. Germline lookup yields CDR1 LGHNA and CDR2 YNFKEQ. CDR3 in amino acids: CASSPHGGSYEQYF. The CDR3 nucleotides are TGTGCCAGTTCTCCGCATGGGGGATCCTACGAGCAGTACTTC.

The chain recombines TRBV29-1 with TRBJ1-5, with 10 bases fitting TRBD1. The CDR3 is made up of 14 amino acids. Germline V gene sequence: CDR1 SQVTM, CDR2 ANQGSEA. CDR3 region: CRNAGQGFNQPQHF. CDR3 in DNA: TGCAGAAACGCGGGACAGGGGTTCAATCAGCCCCAGCATTTT.